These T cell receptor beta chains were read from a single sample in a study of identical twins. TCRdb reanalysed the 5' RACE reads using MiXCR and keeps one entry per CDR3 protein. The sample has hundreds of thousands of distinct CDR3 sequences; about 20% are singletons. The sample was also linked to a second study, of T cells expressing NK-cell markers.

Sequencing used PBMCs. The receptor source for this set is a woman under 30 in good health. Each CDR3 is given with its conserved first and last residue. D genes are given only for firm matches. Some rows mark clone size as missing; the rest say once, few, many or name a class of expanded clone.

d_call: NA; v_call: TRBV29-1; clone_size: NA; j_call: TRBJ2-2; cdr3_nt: TGCAGCGTTGAGGCCGTGTCCGTTAACACCGGGGAGCTGTTTTTT; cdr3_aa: CSVEAVSVNTGELFF
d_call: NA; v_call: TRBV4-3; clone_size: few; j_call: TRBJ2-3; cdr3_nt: TGCGCCAGCAGCGCGGACTCGAACACAGATACGCAGTATTTT; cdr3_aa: CASSADSNTDTQYF
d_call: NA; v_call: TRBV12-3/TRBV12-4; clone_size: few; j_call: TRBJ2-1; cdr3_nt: TGTGCCAGCAGTCCGCCGAGAGGGGACCCCAATGAGCAGTTCTTC; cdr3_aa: CASSPPRGDPNEQFF
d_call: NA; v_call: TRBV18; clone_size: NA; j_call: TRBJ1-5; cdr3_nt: TGTGCCAGCTCACCGGCGGAGGGACGTAGCAATCAGCCCCAGCATTTT; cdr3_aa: CASSPAEGRSNQPQHF
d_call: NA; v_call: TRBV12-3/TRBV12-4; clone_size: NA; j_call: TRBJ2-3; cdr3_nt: TGTGCCAGCAGTTTTGAGCCCACAGATACGCAGTATTTT; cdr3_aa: CASSFEPTDTQYF
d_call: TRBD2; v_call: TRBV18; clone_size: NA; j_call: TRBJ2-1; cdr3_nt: TGTGCCAGCTCACCACCTAGCGGGGGGGCAGGTGAGCAGTTCTTC; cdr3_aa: CASSPPSGGAGEQFF
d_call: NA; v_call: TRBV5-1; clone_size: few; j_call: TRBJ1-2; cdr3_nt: NA; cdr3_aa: CASRFTVRARRYGYTF
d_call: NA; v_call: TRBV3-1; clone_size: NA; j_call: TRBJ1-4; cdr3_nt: TGTGCCAGCAGCCAAGGAGTGAGCTCCGGAAAACTGTTTTTT; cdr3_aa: CASSQGVSSGKLFF
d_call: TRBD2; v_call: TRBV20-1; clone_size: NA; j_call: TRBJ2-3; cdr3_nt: TGCAGTGCTCCTAGCGGGGCGTACACAGATACGCAGTATTTT; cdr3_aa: CSAPSGAYTDTQYF
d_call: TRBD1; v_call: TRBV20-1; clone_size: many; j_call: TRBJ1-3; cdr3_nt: TGCGGCCGCCTGGACAGGGCTGGAAACACCATATATTTT; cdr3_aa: CGRLDRAGNTIYF
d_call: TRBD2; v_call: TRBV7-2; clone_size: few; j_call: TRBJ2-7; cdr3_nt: TGTGCCAGCAGCTCCAGCGGGAGGTACGAGCAGTACTTC; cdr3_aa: CASSSSGRYEQYF
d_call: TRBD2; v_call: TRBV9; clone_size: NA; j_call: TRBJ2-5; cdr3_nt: TGTGCCAGCAGCGTAAAGGGGACTAGCAAAGAGACCCAGTACTTC; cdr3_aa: CASSVKGTSKETQYF
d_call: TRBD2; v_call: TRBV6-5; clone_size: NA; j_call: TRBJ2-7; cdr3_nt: TGTGCCAGCAGTTACGGAGGGACTAGCTACGAGCAGTACTTC; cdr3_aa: CASSYGGTSYEQYF
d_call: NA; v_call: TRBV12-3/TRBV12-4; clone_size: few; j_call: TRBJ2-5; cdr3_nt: TGTGCCAGCAGTTTGGGGCAGGGTATCGAGACCCAGTACTTC; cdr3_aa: CASSLGQGIETQYF
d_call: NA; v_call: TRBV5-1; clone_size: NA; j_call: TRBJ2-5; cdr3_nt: TGCGCCAGCAGCCCGGACTTGGTGATGGGGACCCAGTACTTC; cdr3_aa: CASSPDLVMGTQYF
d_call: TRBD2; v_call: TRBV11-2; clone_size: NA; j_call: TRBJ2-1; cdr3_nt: TGTGCCAGCAGCTTAGTAGGGACTATCCAGGATGAGCAGTTCTTC; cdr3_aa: CASSLVGTIQDEQFF
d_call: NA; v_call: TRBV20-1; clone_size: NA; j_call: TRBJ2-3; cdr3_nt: TGCAGTGCTAGAGGGAGCCTCGGGGGTACGCAGTATTTT; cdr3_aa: CSARGSLGGTQYF
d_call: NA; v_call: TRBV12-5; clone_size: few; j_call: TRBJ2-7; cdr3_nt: TGTGCTAGTGGCCCCACAGGGAGCGACGAGCAGTACTTC; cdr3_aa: CASGPTGSDEQYF
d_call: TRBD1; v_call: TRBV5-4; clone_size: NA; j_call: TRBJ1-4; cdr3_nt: TGTGCCAGCAGCCAGGGACAGGGGGCAGCGGAAAAACTGTTTTTT; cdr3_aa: CASSQGQGAAEKLFF
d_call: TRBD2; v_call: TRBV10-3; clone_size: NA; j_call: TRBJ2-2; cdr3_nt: TGTGCCATCAGGGATCGGCGGGAGGGCAGGGCCGGGGAGCTGTTTTTT; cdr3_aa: CAIRDRREGRAGELFF
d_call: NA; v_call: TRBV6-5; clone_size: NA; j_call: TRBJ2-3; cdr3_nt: TGTGCCAGAAGTAACCCGGGCATAGGAGAGGACAACACAGATACGCAGTATTTT; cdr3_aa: CARSNPGIGEDNTDTQYF
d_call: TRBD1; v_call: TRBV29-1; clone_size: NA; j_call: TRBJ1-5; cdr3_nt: TGCAGCGTGAGACAGGGGTATAGCAATCAGCCCCAGCATTTT; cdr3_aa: CSVRQGYSNQPQHF